This T cell receptor (beta chain) was documented in a study of blood T cells in healthy people across ages. Each of the donors had 8 to 10 milliliters of peripheral blood drawn into EDTA-treated Vacutainer tubes. Samples each yielded at least 6 micrograms of total RNA. This clonotype was counted a single time. Combining a sample-barcoded 5' primer with a J-beta primer mix, a second PCR ran for roughly 7 to 12 cycles. Tagging of each cDNA molecule was performed by a template-switch adaptor with 12 random nucleotides. From the 5' RACE reads, TCRdb called clonotypes with MiXCR, one entry per CDR3 protein. In the table there are about 2 million distinct CDR3 sequences, roughly 50% of which are singletons. This receptor was taken from a middle-aged woman in good health. Sequenced input: blood.

In DNA form, the CDR3 reads TGTGCCAGCAGCTTGAGGGTCAGGGGCCTTGCGGACAACGAGCAGTACTTC. It yields the protein CASSLRVRGLADNEQYF. The chain is built from TRBV5-6 and TRBJ2-4; tentatively, D is TRBD1 (6 bases). TRBJ2-7 explains the end of the DNA better; the J call may be wrong. Germline V lookup: CDR1 SGHDT, CDR2 YYEEEE. The CDR3 totals 17 residues.